This T cell receptor (beta chain) was profiled in a study of CD8+CD57+ T cells in acquired aplastic anemia (dated by TCRdb to 2016 to 2018). Concerning the study at large: Extracted DNA from sorted CD4+ and CD8+ cells averaged around 2.9 ug, ranging from roughly 0.17 to 30 ug. For healthy donor samples, the average read count was about 9.9 million for CD4+ cells and roughly 11 million for CD8+ cells.

CDR1 and CDR2 were assigned from the germline V gene as SGHRS and YFSETQ. CDR3 length: 15 amino acids, cysteine to phenylalanine. Only the CDR3 DNA is retained, 45 bases long and in frame from the first base. Genomic DNA was used as template for profiling of TCR beta VDJ combinations and CDR3 sequences. An Illumina HiSeq 2000 was the platform used for TCR repertoire sequencing. Turning to the authors' computational methods: TRBV/TRBJ rearrangement plots, CDR3 size and DJ length profiles, and Simpson's diversity index were used to evaluate the repertoires. The most abundant DNA sequence in the deep sequencing data was defined as the immunodominant clone. CDR3 amino acid sequences were screened for sharing across subjects and compared with published repertoires and the VDJdb database. TCRdb cleaned the public reads at Q25 with fastp, built clones with MiXCR and kept in-frame beta chains. CDR3 protein sequences are deduplicated, and each keeps its most common genes and DNA. The V and J calls were determined by TCRdb, not by the authors. This sample lists some 180,000 distinct CDR3 sequences; 45% to 50% were detected once. The top ten hold under 3.5% of the sample.

Comment on this clonotype: Its antigen is still unknown. No per-base quality is available; no much larger clone lies one base away.

Here is what the overall study found, with its caveats: No significant difference in CD8+ Simpson's diversity was found between patients and healthy controls (P=0.060). Although roughly 29 CD8+ CDR3 sequences were shared by patients and controls, these sequences appeared highly expressed in patients and within the immunodominant clones of patients.

TCR repertoires of sorted CD4+ and CD8+ blood T cells from severe aplastic anemia patients and healthy subjects were deep-sequenced in the study. Ficoll-Paque density gradient centrifugation was used to isolate peripheral blood mononuclear cells. Before DNA extraction, CD4+ and CD8+ T cells were sorted with FACS or magnetic beads. Sequenced material: sorted CD4+, CD8+, or CD8+CD57+ T cells (not recorded which) from PBMCs. This TCR was recovered from a human donor in good health. The chain was built from TRBV5-1 and TRBJ2-7; 8 nucleotides in the junction match TRBD2. TRBJ2-1 matches the DNA end more closely, so the J call is doubtful. The CDR3 in this case is CASSLGAGEGHEQFF. The DNA is as follows: TGCGCCAGCAGCTTGGGAGCGGGAGAGGGTCATGAGCAGTTCTTC.